Sequencing of this T cell receptor beta chain was carried out in a study of T cell changes during pregnancy in multiple sclerosis. V was pared by 5 bases and J by 1 base, with 8 bases between. The CDR3 length is 13 residues. Germline V lookup: CDR1 MNHNY, CDR2 SVGAGI (reference sequence). Profiled with immunoSEQ multiplex PCR; TCRdb holds only in-frame clones, not every one. This table has about 100,000 clones, roughly 92% appearing once. Sample: peripheral blood, taken after pregnancy. J is TRBJ1-2 and V is TRBV6-6; tentatively, D is TRBD1 (6 bases). This clonotype was obtained from a female donor with multiple sclerosis, enrolled in a pregnancy study. The CDR3 DNA sequence: TGTGCCAGCAGTACAGGGAATAACTATGGCTACACCTTC. It translates to CASSTGNNYGYTF.